This is a list of T cell receptor beta chains from one sample in a study of vaccination effects on CD4 cells after COVID-19. Their recognized antigens are unknown. Produced via immunoSEQ multiplex PCR; TCRdb's table is partial and in-frame only. In the table there are fewer than 20,000 clones, about three quarters of which are singletons. Specimen: CD4+ T cells from PBMCs cultured with HCoV-NL63 spike peptides, collected after COVID-19 vaccination. The receptors shown here come from a human donor who received a COVID-19 vaccine. The CDR3 runs from the conserved cysteine through the conserved F or W. The D gene is left open where the match is weak. The size entry is marked missing in some rows and otherwise reads once, few, many or a size class.

NA	NA	TRBV3-1/TRBV3-2	TRBJ1-3	TGTGCCAGCAGCCAAGGGACTCTTTCTGGAAACACCATATATTTT	CASSQGTLSGNTIYF
NA	NA	TRBV24-1	TRBJ1-1	TGTGCCACCAGTGATTTACGAGGGGTAGCTTTCTTT	CATSDLRGVAFF
TRBD2	few	TRBV7-9	TRBJ2-7	TGTGCCAGCAGCCCAAAAAGTGGCCTAGCGGGGTCGTACGAGCAGTACTTC	CASSPKSGLAGSYEQYF
TRBD1	NA	TRBV5-1	TRBJ1-1	TGCGCCAGCAGCTTGGGGGGACAGAGAGGTGAAGCTTTCTTT	CASSLGGQRGEAFF
TRBD2	NA	TRBV7-9	TRBJ2-1	TGTGCCAGCAGCCCGCCGGGACTAGCGTTGAATGAGCAGTTCTTC	CASSPPGLALNEQFF
NA	NA	TRBV11-2	TRBJ1-1	TGTGCCAGCAGCTTGGAGGGGCAGGGCACTGAAGCTTTCTTT	CASSLEGQGTEAFF
NA	NA	TRBV6-5	TRBJ1-2	TGTGCCAGCAGACCGGCGGGTAGGGGGGACTATGGCTACACCTTC	CASRPAGRGDYGYTF
NA	NA	TRBV19	TRBJ2-5	TGTGCCAGTAGTATAGGCGGAGGGCGAGGAGAGACCCAGTACTTC	CASSIGGGRGETQYF
NA	NA	TRBV4-3	TRBJ1-1	TGCGCCAGCAGCCAATTGCGGGTGAACACTGAAGCTTTCTTT	CASSQLRVNTEAFF
TRBD1	NA	TRBV9	TRBJ1-1	TGTGCCAGCAGCGTTGGGGGTGGACAGGGCGTTACTGAAGCTTTCTTT	CASSVGGGQGVTEAFF
TRBD2	NA	TRBV9	TRBJ2-3	TGTGCCAGCAGCACTTCGCGGGGGGTGGTCGCAGATACGCAGTATTTT	CASSTSRGVVADTQYF
NA	NA	TRBV5-6	TRBJ2-3	TGTGCCAGCAGCTTTGGGCCGGTGACAGATACGCAGTATTTT	CASSFGPVTDTQYF
TRBD2	NA	TRBV5-4	TRBJ2-7	TGTGCCAGCAGCTTTTTCGGGGGGGGCCGCGAGCAGTACTTC	CASSFFGGGREQYF
NA	NA	TRBV4-1	TRBJ1-3	TGCGCCAGCAGTCAGCTACAGGGCTCTGGAAACACCATATATTTT	CASSQLQGSGNTIYF
NA	NA	TRBV30	TRBJ2-1	TGTGCCTGGACCCCTAGGGGGGCTAGCATGTTCTCCTACAATGAGCAGTTCTTC	CAWTPRGASMFSYNEQFF
NA	few	TRBV2	TRBJ1-5	TGTGCCAGCAGTGAAGGACATAATAGCAATCAGCCCCAGCATTTT	CASSEGHNSNQPQHF
NA	NA	TRBV6-5	TRBJ2-3	TGTGCCAGCAGCCCCCTCCGGGGGAACACAGATACGCAGTATTTT	CASSPLRGNTDTQYF
TRBD1	NA	TRBV19	TRBJ1-1	TGTGCCAGTAGTATAGGAACTACAGGGGGCACTGAAGCTTTCTTT	CASSIGTTGGTEAFF
NA	NA	TRBV2	TRBJ1-6	TGTGCCAGCAGACCCACAGGGCTCTACTATAATTCACCCCTCCACTTT	CASRPTGLYYNSPLHF
TRBD1	NA	TRBV30	TRBJ1-1	TGTGCCTGGAGGAAACAGGGGATGAACACTGAAGCTTTCTTT	CAWRKQGMNTEAFF
TRBD1	NA	TRBV5-1	TRBJ2-7	TGCGCCAGCAGCTGGGGGGGGACAGGGCGGTCCTACGAGCAGTACTTC	CASSWGGTGRSYEQYF
NA	few	TRBV5-8	TRBJ1-5	TGTGCCAGCAGCTTGGAAGGGGTGGGCAATCAGCCCCAGCATTTT	CASSLEGVGNQPQHF
TRBD2	NA	TRBV9	TRBJ2-7	TGTGCCAGCAGCGTACCTACTAGCGGGAGGCGCGAGCAGTACTTC	CASSVPTSGRREQYF
TRBD2	NA	TRBV7-3	TRBJ2-1	TGTGCCAGCAGCAGCCTGGGACTAGCTCGTGGTAATGAGCAGTTCTTC	CASSSLGLARGNEQFF
TRBD2	once	TRBV5-1	TRBJ2-3	TGCGCCAGCAGCTTGGCGGGACTAGCGGGCCCTTGGGATACGCAGTATTTT	CASSLAGLAGPWDTQYF
NA	few	TRBV5-4	TRBJ1-1	TGTGCCAGCAGCGAGGCCGGGAACACTGAAGCTTTCTTT	CASSEAGNTEAFF
NA	NA	TRBV2	TRBJ2-2	TGTGCCACTAGACCGGGCCCCGCGAACACCGGGGAGCTGTTTTTT	CATRPGPANTGELFF
TRBD1	few	TRBV18	TRBJ2-5	TGTGCCAGCTCACCAAGGACAGGGGAATCTTATACCCAGTACTTC	CASSPRTGESYTQYF
NA	NA	TRBV6-5	TRBJ1-3	TGTGCCAGCAGTTACATACCTGGAAACACCATATATTTT	CASSYIPGNTIYF
TRBD2	NA	TRBV3-1/TRBV3-2	TRBJ2-1	TGTGCCAGCAGCCACACTAGCGGGGGGGGCCATGAGCAGTTCTTC	CASSHTSGGGHEQFF
NA	NA	TRBV28	TRBJ2-6	TGTGCCAGCAGACCCCCAGGGGTCTCTGGGGCCAACGTCCTGACTTTC	CASRPPGVSGANVLTF
NA	NA	TRBV5-5	TRBJ1-5	TGTGCCAGCAGCTGGACGGAGTTCAATCAGCCCCAGCATTTT	CASSWTEFNQPQHF
NA	NA	TRBV27	TRBJ1-3	TGTGCCAGCAGTGCTGGAAACACCATATATTTT	CASSAGNTIYF
TRBD2	few	TRBV5-8	TRBJ2-1	TGTGCCAGCAACCCGTTGGCGGGGGGGCCAAGTGAGCAGTTCTTC	CASNPLAGGPSEQFF
TRBD1	once	TRBV28	TRBJ1-6	TGTGCCAGCAGCTCCCTCTCCCCCGGGACAGGGAAGCCACCCCTCCACTTT	CASSSLSPGTGKPPLHF
TRBD1	NA	TRBV2	TRBJ2-2	TGTGCCAGCAGCCCCGACAGGGGGTCCACCGGGGAGCTGTTTTTT	CASSPDRGSTGELFF
NA	once	TRBV5-1	TRBJ1-4	TGCGCCAGCAGCTTGCGGGGCGGCGGGTTCGCTAATGAAAAACTGTTTTTT	CASSLRGGGFANEKLFF
NA	NA	TRBV7-6	TRBJ2-7	TGTGCCAGCAGCGCGCCTGGGTACGAGCAGTACTTC	CASSAPGYEQYF
NA	NA	TRBV21-1	TRBJ1-5	TGTGCCAGCAGCACAAACAGGGGCGCATATAGCAATCAGCCCCAGCATTTT	CASSTNRGAYSNQPQHF
NA	NA	TRBV4-1	TRBJ2-1	TGCGCCAGCAGCCAAGTGACGGGAACCGATGAGCAGTTCTTC	CASSQVTGTDEQFF
NA	NA	TRBV9	TRBJ2-1	TGTGCCAGCAGCGTAGTTGGGGAGTACTACAATGAGCAGTTCTTC	CASSVVGEYYNEQFF
TRBD1	NA	TRBV5-1	TRBJ2-2	TGCGCCAGCAGCCAACAGGGGGCGAGGACCGGGGAGCTGTTTTTT	CASSQQGARTGELFF
NA	NA	TRBV5-4	TRBJ1-2	TGTGCCAGCAGCTTGGCGGTGGTCCTTCGCTACACCTTC	CASSLAVVLRYTF
NA	NA	TRBV4-2	TRBJ1-1	TGTGCCAGCAGCCAATTTCTACAGTTGAACACTGAAGCTTTCTTT	CASSQFLQLNTEAFF
NA	NA	TRBV3-1/TRBV3-2	TRBJ1-1	TGTGCCAGCAGCCAAAAGGGCAGGGTTAGTGCCCCTGAAGCTTTCTTT	CASSQKGRVSAPEAFF
NA	NA	TRBV11-2	TRBJ2-3	TGTGCCAGCAGCTTAGTGGCGTATTGGGATACGCAGTATTTT	CASSLVAYWDTQYF